Listed below are T cell receptor beta chains from one sample, sequenced in a study of shared clonotypes between healthy human individuals. The protocol was immunoSEQ multiplex PCR, while the TCRdb copy is restricted to in-frame clones and leaves out a portion. The sample includes millions of clones, approximately 93% of them seen just once. Sequencing was performed on naive CD4+ T cells from PBMCs. The receptors shown here come from a man younger than 30 in good health. Some clones in this sample may be carry-over from other donors' samples. Both conserved end residues are part of each CDR3. Fields, in order: J gene, clone size, D gene, V gene, CDR3 DNA, CDR3 protein. A D gene is named only where the DNA matches it firmly. Some rows mark clone size as missing; the rest say once, few, many or name a class of expanded clone.

J gene: TRBJ2-7; clone size: NA; D gene: TRBD2; V gene: TRBV28; CDR3 DNA: TGTGCCAGCACCGGGGGGGCGGGGGACGAGCAGTACTTC; CDR3 protein: CASTGGAGDEQYF
J gene: TRBJ2-7; clone size: NA; D gene: NA; V gene: TRBV29-1; CDR3 DNA: TGCAGCGTTGGACAGCCGTTATCCTACGAGCAGTACTTC; CDR3 protein: CSVGQPLSYEQYF
J gene: TRBJ2-3; clone size: NA; D gene: NA; V gene: TRBV19; CDR3 DNA: TGTGCCAGTACCCCCCACGGACCGGGGGATACGCAGTATTTT; CDR3 protein: CASTPHGPGDTQYF
J gene: TRBJ1-1; clone size: NA; D gene: NA; V gene: TRBV28; CDR3 DNA: TGTGCCAGCACGGCGGCAGGGGTGGACCTCGCTGAAGCTTTCTTT; CDR3 protein: CASTAAGVDLAEAFF
J gene: TRBJ2-1; clone size: NA; D gene: TRBD1; V gene: TRBV4-1; CDR3 DNA: TGCGCCAGCAGCCAGTCGGGACAGCCTTACTACAATGAGCAGTTCTTC; CDR3 protein: CASSQSGQPYYNEQFF
J gene: TRBJ1-1; clone size: NA; D gene: NA; V gene: TRBV5-1; CDR3 DNA: TGCGCCAGCAGCTTGTTCGTAGGGGAGGCAGGGAACACTGAAGCTTTCTTT; CDR3 protein: CASSLFVGEAGNTEAFF
J gene: TRBJ2-2; clone size: NA; D gene: NA; V gene: TRBV19; CDR3 DNA: TGTGCCAGTGGATCCCGGGACACTTACACCGGGGAGCTGTTTTTT; CDR3 protein: CASGSRDTYTGELFF
J gene: TRBJ2-4; clone size: NA; D gene: TRBD1; V gene: TRBV28; CDR3 DNA: TGTGCCAGCAGTCACGAACAGGGGGCGCGAAGGATAAACATTCAGTACTTC; CDR3 protein: CASSHEQGARRINIQYF
J gene: TRBJ2-7; clone size: NA; D gene: NA; V gene: TRBV10-1; CDR3 DNA: TGCGCCAGCAGTGAGGGAGACAGGTTGAGTGAGCAGTACTTC; CDR3 protein: CASSEGDRLSEQYF
J gene: TRBJ1-3; clone size: NA; D gene: NA; V gene: TRBV7-2; CDR3 DNA: TGTGCCAGCAGCTCGTTGGGGTCAGGAAACACCATATATTTT; CDR3 protein: CASSSLGSGNTIYF
J gene: TRBJ2-3; clone size: NA; D gene: TRBD1; V gene: TRBV2; CDR3 DNA: TGTGCCAGCACAACCGGGACAGGCTCCTTCACAGATACGCAGTATTTT; CDR3 protein: CASTTGTGSFTDTQYF
J gene: TRBJ2-3; clone size: NA; D gene: NA; V gene: TRBV30; CDR3 DNA: TGTGCCTGGAGCGTACTCCCCGCCAGTGCAGGGTGGGCAGATACGCAGTATTTT; CDR3 protein: CAWSVLPASAGWADTQYF
J gene: TRBJ2-2; clone size: NA; D gene: NA; V gene: TRBV7-2; CDR3 DNA: TGTGCCAGCAGCTTATACTCCGGGGACACCGGGGAGCTGTTTTTT; CDR3 protein: CASSLYSGDTGELFF
J gene: TRBJ1-5; clone size: NA; D gene: TRBD1; V gene: TRBV10-3; CDR3 DNA: TGTGCCATCAGGCCGGGACAGGACAATCAGCCCCAGCATTTT; CDR3 protein: CAIRPGQDNQPQHF
J gene: TRBJ1-5; clone size: NA; D gene: NA; V gene: TRBV21-1; CDR3 DNA: TGTGCCAGCACCCTCGGGACTTGTAATCAGCCCCAGCATTTT; CDR3 protein: CASTLGTCNQPQHF
J gene: TRBJ1-5; clone size: NA; D gene: NA; V gene: TRBV10-3; CDR3 DNA: TGTGCCACGCGGGAGGGTCAGCAGCCCCAGCATTTT; CDR3 protein: CATREGQQPQHF
J gene: TRBJ2-5; clone size: NA; D gene: TRBD2; V gene: TRBV25-1; CDR3 DNA: TGTGCCAGCAGTGCTGCCGTAGCGGGAGTCCGGGAGACCCAGTACTTC; CDR3 protein: CASSAAVAGVRETQYF
J gene: TRBJ2-1; clone size: NA; D gene: TRBD2; V gene: TRBV7-9; CDR3 DNA: TGTGCCAGCAGCTCAGGTTGGACTAGCGGGAGCGATGAGCAGTTCTTC; CDR3 protein: CASSSGWTSGSDEQFF
J gene: TRBJ1-3; clone size: NA; D gene: NA; V gene: TRBV25-1; CDR3 DNA: TGTGCCAGCAGTGGACCCTATGGAAACACCATATATTTT; CDR3 protein: CASSGPYGNTIYF
J gene: TRBJ1-2; clone size: NA; D gene: NA; V gene: TRBV5-1; CDR3 DNA: TGCGCCAGCAGCTTGATTCCGGAACTTAACTATGGCTACACCTTC; CDR3 protein: CASSLIPELNYGYTF
J gene: TRBJ2-1; clone size: NA; D gene: NA; V gene: TRBV5-1; CDR3 DNA: TGCGCCAGCAGCTTCCGGGCAGGCCTTACCGTCTTAAATGAGCAGTTCTTC; CDR3 protein: CASSFRAGLTVLNEQFF
J gene: TRBJ2-7; clone size: NA; D gene: NA; V gene: TRBV10-2; CDR3 DNA: TGCGCCAGCAGTCCGAGTCTAGCGACTAGCTCCTACGAGCAGTACTTC; CDR3 protein: CASSPSLATSSYEQYF
J gene: TRBJ1-1; clone size: few; D gene: NA; V gene: TRBV20-1; CDR3 DNA: TGCAGTGCTAGGTCAGGTGAAGCTTTCTTT; CDR3 protein: CSARSGEAFF
J gene: TRBJ1-3; clone size: few; D gene: NA; V gene: TRBV5-1; CDR3 DNA: TGCGCCAGCAGGCCCGCCGTAGGGGTGCAGACCATATATTTT; CDR3 protein: CASRPAVGVQTIYF
J gene: TRBJ2-7; clone size: NA; D gene: TRBD1; V gene: TRBV11-2; CDR3 DNA: TGTGCCAGCAGCTTAAGTGGGACAGGGGGCCTACACGAGCAGTACTTC; CDR3 protein: CASSLSGTGGLHEQYF
J gene: TRBJ2-1; clone size: once; D gene: TRBD1; V gene: TRBV7-9; CDR3 DNA: TGTGCCAGCAGCCCGACAGGGATGTCCACCTACAATGAGCAGTTCTTC; CDR3 protein: CASSPTGMSTYNEQFF
J gene: TRBJ2-7; clone size: NA; D gene: NA; V gene: TRBV9; CDR3 DNA: TGTGCCAGCAGCGTAGCTGGCGGGGGCGTCTCCTACGAGCAGTACTTC; CDR3 protein: CASSVAGGGVSYEQYF
J gene: TRBJ2-1; clone size: NA; D gene: TRBD2; V gene: TRBV2; CDR3 DNA: TGTGCCAGCAGTATTAGGACTAGCGGAGCGCGGAATGAGCAGTTCTTC; CDR3 protein: CASSIRTSGARNEQFF
J gene: TRBJ2-3; clone size: NA; D gene: NA; V gene: TRBV5-8; CDR3 DNA: TGTGCCAGCAGCTTCAAGGGACATACGCAGTATTTT; CDR3 protein: CASSFKGHTQYF
J gene: TRBJ2-1; clone size: NA; D gene: TRBD2; V gene: TRBV11-2; CDR3 DNA: TGTGCCAGTGCCCCAACTAGCGGGAGCTCCTACAATGAGCAGTTCTTC; CDR3 protein: CASAPTSGSSYNEQFF
J gene: TRBJ2-7; clone size: NA; D gene: TRBD1; V gene: TRBV27; CDR3 DNA: TGTGCCAGCACCCGGGCAGGGGGTGTATCCTACGAGCAGTACTTC; CDR3 protein: CASTRAGGVSYEQYF
J gene: TRBJ2-1; clone size: NA; D gene: NA; V gene: TRBV20-1; CDR3 DNA: TGCAGTGCTCTGAACGACAATGAGCAGTTCTTC; CDR3 protein: CSALNDNEQFF
J gene: TRBJ2-7; clone size: NA; D gene: TRBD2; V gene: TRBV7-2; CDR3 DNA: TGTGCCAGCAGCTTACTCTTAGCGGGACTAGCGGGCGAGCAGTACTTC; CDR3 protein: CASSLLLAGLAGEQYF
J gene: TRBJ2-5; clone size: NA; D gene: NA; V gene: TRBV7-2; CDR3 DNA: TGTGCCAGCAGCCCCCTGGTAGGGGGTGCCGAAGAGACCCAGTACTTC; CDR3 protein: CASSPLVGGAEETQYF
J gene: TRBJ1-1; clone size: once; D gene: NA; V gene: TRBV19; CDR3 DNA: TGTGCCAGTAGTATCTTAGGGGGAGACACTGAAGCTTTCTTT; CDR3 protein: CASSILGGDTEAFF
J gene: TRBJ2-3; clone size: NA; D gene: NA; V gene: TRBV28; CDR3 DNA: TGTGCCAGCAGTTCTACGGGGGACTCCTCCTCCACAGATACGCAGTATTTT; CDR3 protein: CASSSTGDSSSTDTQYF
J gene: TRBJ2-7; clone size: NA; D gene: NA; V gene: TRBV6-1; CDR3 DNA: TGTGCCAGCACCACCGGACTGCCATACGAGCAGTACTTC; CDR3 protein: CASTTGLPYEQYF
J gene: TRBJ2-6; clone size: NA; D gene: NA; V gene: TRBV5-1; CDR3 DNA: TGCGCCAGCAGCTTGGAGGCGGTCTCTGGGGCCAACGTCCTGACTTTC; CDR3 protein: CASSLEAVSGANVLTF
J gene: TRBJ1-5; clone size: NA; D gene: NA; V gene: TRBV27; CDR3 DNA: TGTGCCAGCAGTTTATTCCCCCCCACGTCGGGCCGTAATCAGCCCCAGCATTTT; CDR3 protein: CASSLFPPTSGRNQPQHF
J gene: TRBJ1-1; clone size: NA; D gene: NA; V gene: TRBV7-2; CDR3 DNA: TGTGCCAGCAGCTTAGAGGGAGCCAGGAACACTGAAGCTTTCTTT; CDR3 protein: CASSLEGARNTEAFF
J gene: TRBJ1-5; clone size: NA; D gene: NA; V gene: TRBV21-1; CDR3 DNA: TGTGCCAGCAAGCGCCCCTGGGGGAGGGTTCAGCCCCAGCATTTT; CDR3 protein: CASKRPWGRVQPQHF
J gene: TRBJ1-1; clone size: NA; D gene: NA; V gene: TRBV6-1; CDR3 DNA: TGTGCCAGCAGTACCCGCAGAGGAGGGCACACTGAAGCTTTCTTT; CDR3 protein: CASSTRRGGHTEAFF
J gene: TRBJ2-4; clone size: NA; D gene: TRBD2; V gene: TRBV2; CDR3 DNA: TGTGCCACCCGACTAGCGGGAGGTTGGGCCAAAAACATTCAGTACTTC; CDR3 protein: CATRLAGGWAKNIQYF
J gene: TRBJ1-4; clone size: NA; D gene: NA; V gene: TRBV5-1; CDR3 DNA: TGCGCCAGCACCCCAGGTGGAGGGGCCCTCAGGGAAAAACTGTTTTTT; CDR3 protein: CASTPGGGALREKLFF
J gene: TRBJ1-1; clone size: NA; D gene: TRBD1; V gene: TRBV7-9; CDR3 DNA: TGTGCCAGCAGCTTAGTTTCTCGACAGGGGGGGATTATGAACACTGAAGCTTTCTTT; CDR3 protein: CASSLVSRQGGIMNTEAFF
J gene: TRBJ1-1; clone size: NA; D gene: NA; V gene: TRBV28; CDR3 DNA: TGTGCCAGCAGTTTATTTTACAGGCTGAACACTGAAGCTTTCTTT; CDR3 protein: CASSLFYRLNTEAFF
J gene: TRBJ1-1; clone size: once; D gene: TRBD1; V gene: TRBV6-1; CDR3 DNA: TGTGCCAGCAGTGAAGTGAGGGACAGGTCGAACACTGAAGCTTTCTTT; CDR3 protein: CASSEVRDRSNTEAFF
J gene: TRBJ1-1; clone size: NA; D gene: NA; V gene: TRBV5-1; CDR3 DNA: TGCGCCAGCAGCTTGGGTAATATGGGGATTCGGGACACTGAAGCTTTCTTT; CDR3 protein: CASSLGNMGIRDTEAFF
J gene: TRBJ2-1; clone size: NA; D gene: TRBD2; V gene: TRBV14; CDR3 DNA: TGTGCCAGCAGCCTGGGACTAGCCCCCAATGAGCAGTTCTTC; CDR3 protein: CASSLGLAPNEQFF
J gene: TRBJ2-3; clone size: NA; D gene: NA; V gene: TRBV4-1; CDR3 DNA: TGCGCCAGCAGCGCTCCGGGACGGCAAAGGCCAGATACGCAGTATTTT; CDR3 protein: CASSAPGRQRPDTQYF
J gene: TRBJ1-3; clone size: NA; D gene: TRBD1; V gene: TRBV9; CDR3 DNA: TGTGCCAGCAGCGTAGGGGACAGGTTCTCTGGAAACACCATATATTTT; CDR3 protein: CASSVGDRFSGNTIYF
J gene: TRBJ2-1; clone size: NA; D gene: NA; V gene: TRBV7-9; CDR3 DNA: TGTGCCAGCGCCGGAGTGGGAGTTAACAATGAGCAGTTCTTC; CDR3 protein: CASAGVGVNNEQFF